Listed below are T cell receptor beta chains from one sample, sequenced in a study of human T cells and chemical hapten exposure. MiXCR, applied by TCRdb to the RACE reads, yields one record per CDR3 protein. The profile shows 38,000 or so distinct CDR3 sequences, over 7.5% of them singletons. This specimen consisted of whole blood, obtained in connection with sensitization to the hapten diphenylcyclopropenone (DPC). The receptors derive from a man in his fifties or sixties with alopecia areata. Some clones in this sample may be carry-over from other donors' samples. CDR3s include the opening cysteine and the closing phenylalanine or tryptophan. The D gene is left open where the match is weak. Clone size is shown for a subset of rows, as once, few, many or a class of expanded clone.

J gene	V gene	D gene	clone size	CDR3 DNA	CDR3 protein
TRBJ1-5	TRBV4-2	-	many	TGTGCCAGCAGCCAAGATCTCCGAGGGAATAGCAATCAGCCCCAGCATTTT	CASSQDLRGNSNQPQHF
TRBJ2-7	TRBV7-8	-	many	TGTGCCAGCAGCTTAGCGGGGGCAGGTCTAGTCGAGCAGTACTTC	CASSLAGAGLVEQYF
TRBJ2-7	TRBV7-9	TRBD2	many	TGTGCCAGCAACCAAGCGGGAGAAAGCTCCTACGAGCAGTACTTC	CASNQAGESSYEQYF
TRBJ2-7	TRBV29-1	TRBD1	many	TGCAGCGCCGGGACAGGGGGGCCCTACGAGCAGTACTTC	CSAGTGGPYEQYF
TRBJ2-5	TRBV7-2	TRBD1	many	TGTGCCAGCAGCTTAACAGGGGGTAGTGAGACCCAGTACTTC	CASSLTGGSETQYF
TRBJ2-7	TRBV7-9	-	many	TGTGCCAGCAGCTTAGTGGCCGGAGTCTACGAGCAGTACTTC	CASSLVAGVYEQYF
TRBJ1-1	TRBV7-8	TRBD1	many	TGTGCCAGCAGGCAGGGGGGCGGTACTGAAGCTTTCTTT	CASRQGGGTEAFF
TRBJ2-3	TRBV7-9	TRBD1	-	TGTGCCAGCCGGACAGGGGGCCCAGATACGCAGTATTTT	CASRTGGPDTQYF
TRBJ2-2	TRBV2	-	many	TGTGCCAGCGTTGGGGGCCCCGGGGAGCTGTTTTTT	CASVGGPGELFF
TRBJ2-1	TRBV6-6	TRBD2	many	TGTGCCAGCAGTTACTCCCACTCGACTAGCGGGGGTTACAATGAGCAGTTCTTC	CASSYSHSTSGGYNEQFF
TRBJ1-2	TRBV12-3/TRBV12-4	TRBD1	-	TGTGCCAGCAGCCCCAGGGACAGCGATGGCTACACCTTC	CASSPRDSDGYTF
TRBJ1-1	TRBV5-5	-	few	TGTGCCAGCAGCTTGAAAGGGAGAAGAGGTGAGAACACTGAAGCTTTCTTT	CASSLKGRRGENTEAFF
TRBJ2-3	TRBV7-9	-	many	TGTGCCAGCAGCCCACTCGTCCCAGATACGCAGTATTTT	CASSPLVPDTQYF
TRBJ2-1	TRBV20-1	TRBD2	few	TGCAGTGCGCCCGGGACTAGCGGAAAAGTCTGGCAGTTCTTC	CSAPGTSGKVWQFF
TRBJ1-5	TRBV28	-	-	TGTGCCAGCAGTTGGTTAGGGGGGCGTCAGCCCCAGCATTTT	CASSWLGGRQPQHF
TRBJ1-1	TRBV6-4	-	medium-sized	TGTGCCAGCAGTCCGGGGGGGCGTTCCATGAACACTGAAGCTTTCTTT	CASSPGGRSMNTEAFF
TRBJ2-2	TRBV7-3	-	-	TGTGCCAGCAGCTTAACGGGCGGCACCGGGGAGCTGTTTTTT	CASSLTGGTGELFF
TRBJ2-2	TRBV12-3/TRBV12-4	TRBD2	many	TGTGCCAGCTCATATAGCGGGAGATCCACCGGGGAGCTGTTTTTT	CASSYSGRSTGELFF
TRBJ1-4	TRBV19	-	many	TGTGCCAGTAACGCGGACAGAGATAATGAAAAACTGTTTTTT	CASNADRDNEKLFF
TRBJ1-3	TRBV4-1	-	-	TGCGCCAGCAGCCAAGAGACAGTGCGCTCTGGAAACACCATATATTTT	CASSQETVRSGNTIYF
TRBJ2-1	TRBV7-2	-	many	TGTGCCAGCAGCTTATCAGGGGATACCTACAATGAGCAGTTCTTC	CASSLSGDTYNEQFF
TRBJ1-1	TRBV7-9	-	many	TGTGCCAGCAGCTTAGGACAGATGAACACTGAAGCTTTCTTT	CASSLGQMNTEAFF
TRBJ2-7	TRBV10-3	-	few	TGTGCCATCAGGGAGGGTAGAGACGAGCAGTACTTC	CAIREGRDEQYF
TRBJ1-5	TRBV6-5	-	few	TGTGCCAGCAATAGGCTCCATCAGCCCCAGCATTTT	CASNRLHQPQHF
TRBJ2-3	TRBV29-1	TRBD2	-	TGCAGCGTTGCCCCCCGTAGCGGGTCAAATACGCAGTATTTT	CSVAPRSGSNTQYF
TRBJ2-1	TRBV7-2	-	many	TGTGCCAGCAGCACGCCAAACAGGGGCCCAGGATACGGGAGGGCTTACAATGAGCAGTTCTTC	CASSTPNRGPGYGRAYNEQFF
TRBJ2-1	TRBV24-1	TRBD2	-	TGTGCCACCAGTGATGGGACTAGCGGGAGGGCCTACAATGAGCAGTTCTTC	CATSDGTSGRAYNEQFF
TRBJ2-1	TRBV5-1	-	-	TGCGCCAGCAGCTTGGCCGCGACCAACAACAATGAGCAGTTCTTC	CASSLAATNNNEQFF
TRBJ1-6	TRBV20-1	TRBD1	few	TGCAGTGCTAGAGATGTGACAGGGGGCGTGAATTCACCCCTCCACTTT	CSARDVTGGVNSPLHF
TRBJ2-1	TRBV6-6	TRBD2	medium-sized	TGTGCCAGCAGTGGTCGGGAGGGAAACAATGAGCAGTTCTTC	CASSGREGNNEQFF
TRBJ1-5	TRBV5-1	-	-	TGCGCCGGCAGCTTAGGTGACGGTCGAGGGCCCCAGCATTTT	CAGSLGDGRGPQHF
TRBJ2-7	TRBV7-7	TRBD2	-	TGTGCTAGCAGCGAAGGACTAGCGGGATCCTACGAGCAGTACTTC	CASSEGLAGSYEQYF
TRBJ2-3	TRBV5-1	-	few	TGCGCCAGCAGCTTGGACGAGGGTTATACGCAGTATTTT	CASSLDEGYTQYF
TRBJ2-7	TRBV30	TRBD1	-	TGTGCCTGGAGACCCCCCGGACAGGTAACCTACGAGCAGTACTTC	CAWRPPGQVTYEQYF
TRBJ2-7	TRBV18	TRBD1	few	TGTGCCAGCTCACCCAGACAGGGCCAGGACGAGCAGTACTTC	CASSPRQGQDEQYF
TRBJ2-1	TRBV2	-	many	TGTGCCAGCAGTTCCGATTCCTACAATGAGCAGTTCTTC	CASSSDSYNEQFF
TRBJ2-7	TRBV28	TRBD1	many	TGTGCCAGCAGTACAGGGGGCGCAAACGAAAACGAGCAGTACTTC	CASSTGGANENEQYF
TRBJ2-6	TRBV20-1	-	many	TGCAGTGCTCGCCGCTCTGGGGCCAACGTCCTGACTTTC	CSARRSGANVLTF
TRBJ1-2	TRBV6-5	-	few	TGTGCCAGCAGTTACTCGATTGGCACCTATGGCTACACCTTC	CASSYSIGTYGYTF
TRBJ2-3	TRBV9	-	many	TGTGCCAGCAGCCAGCCAGGAACCTCGCAAGGGGCCACAGATACGCAGTATTTT	CASSQPGTSQGATDTQYF
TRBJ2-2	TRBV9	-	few	TGTGCCAGCAGCGTTTCACAGGGCACCGGGGAGCTGTTTTTT	CASSVSQGTGELFF